These T cell receptor beta chains were read from a single sample in a study of Graves' ophthalmopathy and Graves' hyperthyroidism. TCRdb fed the multiplex PCR reads into MiXCR, producing one record per CDR3 protein. The sample carries about 620,000 distinct CDR3 sequences, over 20% recorded once. Source material: peripheral blood. These receptors came from a woman aged 18 to 35 with stable Graves' hyperthyroidism. Some clones in this sample may be carry-over from other donors' samples. Each CDR3 is given with its conserved first and last residue. Clone sizes are given selectively: once, few, many, or a class where the clone is expanded.

j_gene: TRBJ1-1; v_gene: TRBV6-5; abundance: few; CDR3aa: CASSYLIANTEAFF
j_gene: TRBJ1-5; v_gene: TRBV5-1; abundance: many; CDR3aa: CASKAGTNQPQHF
j_gene: TRBJ1-5; v_gene: TRBV28; abundance: many; CDR3aa: CASSPSQTGRNQPQHF
j_gene: TRBJ1-5; v_gene: TRBV4-1; abundance: few; CDR3aa: CASSQEGGGNQPQHF
j_gene: TRBJ1-2; v_gene: TRBV6-1; abundance: many; CDR3aa: CASNTPGALVLPYTF
j_gene: TRBJ1-3; v_gene: TRBV12-3/TRBV12-4; abundance: few; CDR3aa: CASSWGLGNTIYF
j_gene: TRBJ2-5; v_gene: TRBV28; abundance: NA; CDR3aa: CASSPGLVRVETQYF
j_gene: TRBJ1-2; v_gene: TRBV11-3; abundance: few; CDR3aa: CASSLAAGGSGGYTF
j_gene: TRBJ2-5; v_gene: TRBV12-3/TRBV12-4; abundance: few; CDR3aa: CATSSGTIIQETQYF
j_gene: TRBJ2-5; v_gene: TRBV19; abundance: many; CDR3aa: CASSMGTSGAQYF
j_gene: TRBJ1-1; v_gene: TRBV9; abundance: few; CDR3aa: CASSVVPMEGGKRNTEAFF
j_gene: TRBJ2-2; v_gene: TRBV9; abundance: NA; CDR3aa: CASSVVFDRENTGELFF
j_gene: TRBJ1-2; v_gene: TRBV6-2/TRBV6-3; abundance: NA; CDR3aa: CASRRDSPYGYTF
j_gene: TRBJ2-5; v_gene: TRBV6-5; abundance: many; CDR3aa: CASSYPQTFGGETQYF
j_gene: TRBJ2-7; v_gene: TRBV6-1; abundance: many; CDR3aa: CASSRSLAGVYEQYF
j_gene: TRBJ1-5; v_gene: TRBV29-1; abundance: many; CDR3aa: CSVRENSNQPQHF
j_gene: TRBJ2-7; v_gene: TRBV30; abundance: NA; CDR3aa: CAWSSGTSRYF
j_gene: TRBJ2-2; v_gene: TRBV6-5; abundance: few; CDR3aa: CASSPGMAGELFF
j_gene: TRBJ1-1; v_gene: TRBV9; abundance: many; CDR3aa: CASSVSGRGTEAFF
j_gene: TRBJ1-1; v_gene: TRBV6-1; abundance: NA; CDR3aa: CASSELQRGTEAFF
j_gene: TRBJ1-2; v_gene: TRBV6-5; abundance: many; CDR3aa: CASSYDYGYTF
j_gene: TRBJ2-4; v_gene: TRBV12-3/TRBV12-4; abundance: many; CDR3aa: CASSLDRNIQYF
j_gene: TRBJ1-1; v_gene: TRBV7-2; abundance: many; CDR3aa: CASSPLAGGTEAFF
j_gene: TRBJ2-7; v_gene: TRBV25-1; abundance: many; CDR3aa: CASSVSRDYEQYF
j_gene: TRBJ1-1; v_gene: TRBV5-1; abundance: NA; CDR3aa: CASSPNAGQMGTGAFF
j_gene: TRBJ1-5; v_gene: TRBV5-1; abundance: NA; CDR3aa: CASNLGTGNQPQHF
j_gene: TRBJ1-2; v_gene: TRBV27; abundance: many; CDR3aa: CASSPRQGREGDYGYTF
j_gene: TRBJ2-7; v_gene: TRBV20-1; abundance: NA; CDR3aa: CSARDLSSEVYEQYF